Listed below are T cell receptor beta chains from one sample, sequenced in a study of shared clonotypes between healthy human individuals. Generated by immunoSEQ multiplex PCR, the TCRdb table keeps only in-frame clones and is missing some. The data hold roughly 760,000 clones, with under 80% observed a single time. The sample comprised memory CD4+ T cells sorted from blood. These receptor sequences come from a woman in her thirties in good health. The CDR3 runs from the conserved cysteine through the conserved F or W. The D gene is left open where the match is weak. For some rows the clone size is stated as once, few or many, or as a class when expanded; others skip it.

clone size: .; D gene: .; V gene: TRBV29-1; J gene: TRBJ2-1; CDR3 DNA: TGCAGCGTTAACACCGGGACGAACAACAATGAGCAGTTCTTC; CDR3 protein: CSVNTGTNNNEQFF
clone size: .; D gene: TRBD2; V gene: TRBV7-2; J gene: TRBJ2-7; CDR3 DNA: TGTGCCAGCAGCCTTAATAGCGGGTTCGCCTACGAGCAGTACTTC; CDR3 protein: CASSLNSGFAYEQYF
clone size: .; D gene: TRBD1; V gene: TRBV5-6; J gene: TRBJ1-4; CDR3 DNA: TGTGCCAGCAGCTCCACCCTTAGGGGACAGGGTGGCGAAAAACTGTTTTTT; CDR3 protein: CASSSTLRGQGGEKLFF
clone size: .; D gene: TRBD2; V gene: TRBV7-6; J gene: TRBJ2-7; CDR3 DNA: TGTGCCAGCAGCTTTACTAGCGGATCCCACTACGAGCAGTACTTC; CDR3 protein: CASSFTSGSHYEQYF
clone size: .; D gene: .; V gene: TRBV10-1; J gene: TRBJ2-2; CDR3 DNA: TGCGCCAGCAGGGGTAGCGCGAACACCGGGGAGCTGTTTTTT; CDR3 protein: CASRGSANTGELFF
clone size: .; D gene: .; V gene: TRBV10-3; J gene: TRBJ2-7; CDR3 DNA: TGTGCCATCAGTGACAGGGCCTACGAGCAGTACTTC; CDR3 protein: CAISDRAYEQYF
clone size: once; D gene: TRBD2; V gene: TRBV11-2; J gene: TRBJ2-5; CDR3 DNA: TGTGCCAGCAGCAGAGGGGGACTAGCGGAAGAGACCCAGTACTTC; CDR3 protein: CASSRGGLAEETQYF
clone size: .; D gene: .; V gene: TRBV7-9; J gene: TRBJ2-3; CDR3 DNA: TGTGCCAGCAGCTCCTTCGTTGGTAGCACAGATACGCAGTATTTT; CDR3 protein: CASSSFVGSTDTQYF
clone size: .; D gene: .; V gene: TRBV28; J gene: TRBJ2-7; CDR3 DNA: TGTGCCAGCAGTGTCCTCCGTGGGACATCGACCCAACAGTACTTC; CDR3 protein: CASSVLRGTSTQQYF
clone size: .; D gene: TRBD2; V gene: TRBV5-1; J gene: TRBJ2-2; CDR3 DNA: TGCGCCAGCAGCAGACGAGTGGGAGGGAGTACCGGGGAGCTGTTTTTT; CDR3 protein: CASSRRVGGSTGELFF
clone size: .; D gene: .; V gene: TRBV30; J gene: TRBJ1-1; CDR3 DNA: TGTGCCTGGAGTGTTTGGCAGGAAGCTTTCTTT; CDR3 protein: CAWSVWQEAFF
clone size: once; D gene: TRBD2; V gene: TRBV7-7; J gene: TRBJ2-5; CDR3 DNA: TGTGCCAGCAGCCGAGGACTAGCGGGGGTTGAGACCCAGTACTTC; CDR3 protein: CASSRGLAGVETQYF
clone size: few; D gene: .; V gene: TRBV9; J gene: TRBJ1-1; CDR3 DNA: TGTGCCAGCAGCGTTTCGTGGGGTTCCACTGAAGCTTTCTTT; CDR3 protein: CASSVSWGSTEAFF
clone size: .; D gene: .; V gene: TRBV6-1; J gene: TRBJ2-7; CDR3 DNA: TGTGCCAGCAGTTCATCCAGAGGCCAGCAGTACTTC; CDR3 protein: CASSSSRGQQYF
clone size: .; D gene: TRBD2; V gene: TRBV5-1; J gene: TRBJ2-5; CDR3 DNA: TGCGCCAGCAGCCGCGTCCTGACGGGAGGTGAGACCCAGTACTTC; CDR3 protein: CASSRVLTGGETQYF
clone size: .; D gene: .; V gene: TRBV7-6; J gene: TRBJ2-1; CDR3 DNA: TGTGCCAGCAGCTTACAGGCAGGGTCCTACAATGAGCAGTTCTTC; CDR3 protein: CASSLQAGSYNEQFF
clone size: .; D gene: TRBD2; V gene: TRBV7-9; J gene: TRBJ2-7; CDR3 DNA: TGTGCCAGCAGCTCGACCTTATCTAGCGGGAGGTCCTACGAGCAGTACTTC; CDR3 protein: CASSSTLSSGRSYEQYF
clone size: .; D gene: .; V gene: TRBV10-3; J gene: TRBJ2-3; CDR3 DNA: TGTGCCATCAGTGAACCAGGAAGAGTGAAAACAGATACGCAGTATTTT; CDR3 protein: CAISEPGRVKTDTQYF
clone size: few; D gene: .; V gene: TRBV5-1; J gene: TRBJ2-5; CDR3 DNA: TGCGCCAGCAGCTTGGAGGCCGGCCAGGAGACCCAGTACTTC; CDR3 protein: CASSLEAGQETQYF
clone size: .; D gene: TRBD2; V gene: TRBV19; J gene: TRBJ2-3; CDR3 DNA: TGTGTTACCCGGCAGCGGGAGGGCGCAGATACGCAGTATTTT; CDR3 protein: CVTRQREGADTQYF
clone size: once; D gene: .; V gene: TRBV6-1; J gene: TRBJ1-1; CDR3 DNA: TGTGCCAGCACCCCCGGGACCGATGACACTGAAGCTTTCTTT; CDR3 protein: CASTPGTDDTEAFF
clone size: .; D gene: .; V gene: TRBV5-1; J gene: TRBJ2-2; CDR3 DNA: TGCGCCAGCAGCTTGGAGGACACCGGGGAGCTGTTTTTT; CDR3 protein: CASSLEDTGELFF
clone size: .; D gene: .; V gene: TRBV7-9; J gene: TRBJ2-5; CDR3 DNA: TGTGCCAGCGGTGGCAGCTCCCAAGAGACCCAGTACTTC; CDR3 protein: CASGGSSQETQYF
clone size: .; D gene: .; V gene: TRBV5-1; J gene: TRBJ2-7; CDR3 DNA: TGCGCCAGCAGCATCGGAGACCTTGGCCCTTACGAGCAGTACTTC; CDR3 protein: CASSIGDLGPYEQYF
clone size: .; D gene: .; V gene: TRBV5-4; J gene: TRBJ2-7; CDR3 DNA: TGTGCCAGCAGCTCTGACTACGAGCAGTACTTC; CDR3 protein: CASSSDYEQYF
clone size: once; D gene: .; V gene: TRBV5-1; J gene: TRBJ2-5; CDR3 DNA: TGCGCCAGCAGCACTGGGACAAGCCTGACCCAGTACTTC; CDR3 protein: CASSTGTSLTQYF
clone size: .; D gene: .; V gene: TRBV18; J gene: TRBJ2-4; CDR3 DNA: TGTGCCAGCTCACCCGGGGGCAGCATTCAGTACTTC; CDR3 protein: CASSPGGSIQYF